This is a list of T cell receptor beta chains from one sample in a study of blood T cell repertoires in COVID-19. Sequencing was performed with immunoSEQ multiplex PCR; in TCRdb, only in-frame clones are kept and a portion is missing. Among about 290,000 clones listed, about nine tenths were seen once. The sequencing sample was made of peripheral blood. The source of these receptors is a woman in her twenties or thirties with COVID-19, enrolled during active disease. Each CDR3 is given without its conserved first and last residue. The D gene is left open where the match is weak. Rows give clone size only sometimes, using once, few, many, or a class for an expanded clone.

.,TRBV21-1,.,ASSKTGCGSSPLH
TRBD2,TRBV19,.,ASTLAGGYNEQF
.,TRBV27,once,ASSSLNYNSPLH
.,TRBV12-3/TRBV12-4,.,ASSRTGVEEF
.,TRBV6-5,.,ASRPQQETQY
TRBD2,TRBV2,.,ASSFGRGGWF
TRBD1,TRBV5-6,.,ASSLVGQGNYEQY
.,TRBV3-1/TRBV3-2,.,ASSQYYEQY
.,TRBV28,.,ASSSYLGANVLT
.,TRBV28,.,ASSLYETSYGYT
.,TRBV20-1,few,SAPKTYGQY
.,TRBV7-9,.,ASSLDPAGLDETQY
.,TRBV27,.,ASSLGQVGTQY
TRBD2,TRBV10-3,.,AISDPGGPYEQY
TRBD1,TRBV13,.,ATRALGQGYEQY
.,TRBV12-3/TRBV12-4,few,ASRLDLKAF
TRBD1,TRBV6-5,.,ASRGTDYGYT
TRBD2,TRBV7-2,.,ASRHLAGRAGEETQY
.,TRBV6-5,.,ASSWGTGRERYGYT
.,TRBV4-2,.,ASSQGAGDGTDTQY
.,TRBV7-9,.,ASSLERPPLH
.,TRBV4-1,.,ASSPTTGNYGYT
.,TRBV24-1,.,ATSDSTESSETQY
.,TRBV9,.,ASSVGGGGLQETQY
TRBD2,TRBV5-1,.,ASSPRLAGNEQF
.,TRBV12-3/TRBV12-4,.,ASSFSAYNEQF
.,TRBV5-6,.,ASSLGGRGWGNTIY
TRBD1,TRBV4-1,.,ASSHPGQGSQPQH
TRBD2,TRBV5-4,.,ASSVATSGYEQY
TRBD2,TRBV27,.,ASSLSSGDLHNEQF
TRBD2,TRBV6-1,once,ASSEADGGASYEQY
TRBD1,TRBV5-6,.,ASSLRRGLLWAF
TRBD1,TRBV12-5,.,ASGFTGGTEAF
TRBD1,TRBV5-8,once,ASSELGTGTINYGYT
.,TRBV25-1,.,ASSDREIVGGQY
.,TRBV5-8,once,ASSLGFEGLRAF
.,TRBV30,.,AWSEDFSYEQY
.,TRBV24-1,once,ATSDNSGSTTDTQY